This T cell receptor beta chain came from a study of T-cell memory formation after mild COVID-19. This clonotype was recorded many times. In TCRdb, the 5' RACE reads were re-called with MiXCR into one record per CDR3 protein. The profile covers about 150,000 distinct CDR3 sequences, with about 14% appearing a single time and around 14% taken by the ten largest. Trimming took 6 bases from V and 7 from J; bases not matched to a gene: 8. Germline V gene data show CDR1 as SNHLY and CDR2 as FYNNEI. This CDR3 contains 14 residues. Input material: PBMCs or a T cell subset sorted from them (not recorded which). The clonotype was recovered from an adult woman who had mild COVID-19 (a few samples of this study predate the infection). Cell type and time point are not known. This chain connects TRBV2 to TRBJ1-2, with 10 positions matching TRBD1. The DNA of the CDR3 is TGTGCCAGCAGCCCCACCGGGACAGGGGCTGGCTACACCTTC. This encodes CASSPTGTGAGYTF.